This T cell receptor (beta chain) was sequenced in a study of T cells in Graves' hyperthyroidism and ophthalmopathy (dated by TCRdb to between 2018 and 2021). At the level of the whole study: Peripheral blood samples were taken at the time of initial diagnosis, prior to any treatment. The 100 or so discovery patients were randomly split 7:3 into training and test sets. The paper describes TCR Vbeta CDR3 sequencing of 130 to 150 peripheral blood samples, made up of some 42 ophthalmopathy patients, approximately 76 hyperthyroidism patients and roughly 17 progressor patients. To identify distinguishing TCR V-J signatures, a discovery cohort of 100 patients was used, comprising 40 to 45 with Graves' ophthalmopathy and around 57 with stable Graves' hyperthyroidism. In more than five Graves' hyperthyroidism patients, the study also compared T-cell repertoires from thyroid tissue with T-cell repertoires from blood. Once sampling was done, hyperthyroidism patients were given methimazole at a starting dose of 30 mg daily, whereas ophthalmopathy patients were given high-dose intravenous methylprednisolone. Prospective prediction of ophthalmopathy was tested in an independent validation cohort of 18 to 20 hyperthyroidism patients and 17 patients who later progressed to ophthalmopathy.

The TCR beta CDR3 regions were amplified from the RNA transcripts. The first round of RT-PCR for the TCR CDR3 was performed with the HTBI primer set and the Qiagen OneStep RT-PCR kit. Libraries were constructed in a second round of multiplex PCR, after which size selection and purification were performed. The libraries were sequenced on an Illumina HiSeq2000 using paired-end 100 bp reads. The paper's processing steps were these. SOAPnuke was used to process the raw data, throwing out any read that contained adapters or uncalled bases, had a mean Phred below 15, or lacked an exact constant-primer or identifier match. COPE v1.2.5 was used to merge the high-quality paired reads, and each unique nucleotide sequence was defined as a clonotype. MiTCR v1.1 was used to align the clonotypes against IMGT TRBV, TRBD and TRBJ reference segments. Analysis was restricted to V-J combinations with a frequency above 0.0001, which covered roughly 99% of repertoires. A TCS score was defined as the ratio between F50 (clonal expansion) and ExV (chaos), using BLOSUM62-based TCRdist between CDR3 peptides within each V-J. Welch's t-statistics and random forest reduced 500 to 650 V-J features to some 14, which were used in a naive Bayes classifier (R e1071). TCRdb ran its own pipeline on the public reads, namely fastp trimming at Q25 and MiXCR clone calling, and kept in-frame beta chains. Rows are combined by CDR3 protein, so each entry shows the most common genes and DNA. The V and J calls were determined by TCRdb, not by the authors. Counted in this sample were around 340,000 distinct CDR3 sequences; about 15% of them appeared once. The top ten constitute about 22% of the sample.

The paper as a whole reports these results and caveats: No statistical method was used to fix the sample size in advance, and group allocation was not hidden from the investigators. In validation, progression to ophthalmopathy was predicted by the model with 70.59% sensitivity and approximately 78% specificity, a median of about 6.4 months before onset. In cross-validation, a model built on a 13 V-J signature told ophthalmopathy apart from stable hyperthyroidism with approximately 90% sensitivity and approximately 84% specificity, and in testing the same model reached 80%/75%. Most expanded thyroid clonotypes (frequency above 0.001) were also detected in blood, suggesting blood repertoires may reflect thyroid immune responses.

Note on this clonotype: This receptor's antigen is unknown. The record has no base qualities; no much larger clone is one base away.

A patient counted as having stable Graves' hyperthyroidism if no progression to ophthalmopathy occurred over 18 months of follow-up. The hyperthyroidism patients were between 18 and 65 years old and newly diagnosed, with a disease duration of less than 2 months. Patients with uncontrolled infections, other autoimmune diseases, pregnancy or lactation were excluded. Diagnoses relied on clinical symptoms, serum thyroxine and TRAb, thyroid ultrasound and orbital computed tomography. PBMCs were isolated from about 9.1 ml of fresh peripheral blood by Ficoll-Paque density gradient centrifugation. Trizol reagent was used to extract total RNA, and RNA quality was then checked on an Agilent 2100 Bioanalyzer. The germline V gene (reference sequence) supplies CDR1 LNHDA and CDR2 SQIVND. V ends up 7 bases short and J 6 bases short, with an unmatched junction base count of 3. The CDR3 runs 13 residues from the cysteine to the phenylalanine. The DNA shown is the 39-base CDR3, in frame from base 1.

Material: blood. The sequence derives from a woman in her twenties or thirties with Graves' hyperthyroidism. The rearranged segments are TRBV19 and TRBJ2-1, with TRBD2 matching 10 junction bases. The nucleotide sequence reads TGTGCCAGTACCACTAGCGGGACCAATGAGCAGTTCTTC. It translates as CASTTSGTNEQFF.